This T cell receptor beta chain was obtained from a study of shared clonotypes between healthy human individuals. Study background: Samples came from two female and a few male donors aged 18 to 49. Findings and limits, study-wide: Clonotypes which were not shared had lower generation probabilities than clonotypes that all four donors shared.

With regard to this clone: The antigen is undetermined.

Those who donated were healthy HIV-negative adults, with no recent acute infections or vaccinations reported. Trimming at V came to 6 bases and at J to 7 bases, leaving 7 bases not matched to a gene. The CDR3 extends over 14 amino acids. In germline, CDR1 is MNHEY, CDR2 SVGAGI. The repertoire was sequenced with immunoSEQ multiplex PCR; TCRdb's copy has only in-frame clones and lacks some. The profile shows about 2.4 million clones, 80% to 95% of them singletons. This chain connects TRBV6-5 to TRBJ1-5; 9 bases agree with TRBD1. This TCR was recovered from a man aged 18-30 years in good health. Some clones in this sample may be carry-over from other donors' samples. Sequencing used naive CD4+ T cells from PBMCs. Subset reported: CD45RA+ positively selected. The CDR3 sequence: CASSLSGQGQPQHF. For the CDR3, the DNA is TGTGCCAGCAGCCTTTCGGGACAGGGACAGCCCCAGCATTTT.